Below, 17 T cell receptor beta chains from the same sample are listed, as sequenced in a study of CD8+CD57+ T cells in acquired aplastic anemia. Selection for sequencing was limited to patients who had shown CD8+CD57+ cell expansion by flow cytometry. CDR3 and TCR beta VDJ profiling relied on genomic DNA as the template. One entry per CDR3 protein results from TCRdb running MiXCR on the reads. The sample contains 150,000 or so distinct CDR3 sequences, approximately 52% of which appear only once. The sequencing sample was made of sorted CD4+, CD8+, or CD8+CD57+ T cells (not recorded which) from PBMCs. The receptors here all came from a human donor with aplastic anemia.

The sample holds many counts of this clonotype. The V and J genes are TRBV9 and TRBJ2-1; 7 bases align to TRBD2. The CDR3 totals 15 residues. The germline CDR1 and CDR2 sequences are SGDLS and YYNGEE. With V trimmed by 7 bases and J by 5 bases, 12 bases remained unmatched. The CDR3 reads CASVPGLKTDNEQFF. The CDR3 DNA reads TGTGCCAGCGTGCCGGGACTAAAAACGGACAATGAGCAGTTCTTC.

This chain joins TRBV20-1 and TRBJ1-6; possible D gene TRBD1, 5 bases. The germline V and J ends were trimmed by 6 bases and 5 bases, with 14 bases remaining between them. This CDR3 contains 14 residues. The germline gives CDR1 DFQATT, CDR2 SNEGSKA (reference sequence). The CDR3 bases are TGCAGTGCCGAAGGGACGGTCGATAATTCACCCCTCCACTTT. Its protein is CSAEGTVDNSPLHF.

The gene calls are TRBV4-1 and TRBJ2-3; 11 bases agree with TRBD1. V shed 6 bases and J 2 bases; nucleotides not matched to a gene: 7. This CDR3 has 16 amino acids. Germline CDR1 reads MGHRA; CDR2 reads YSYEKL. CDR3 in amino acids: CASSHPGQGDTDTQYF. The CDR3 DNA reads TGCGCCAGCAGTCATCCGGGACAGGGGGACACAGATACGCAGTATTTT.

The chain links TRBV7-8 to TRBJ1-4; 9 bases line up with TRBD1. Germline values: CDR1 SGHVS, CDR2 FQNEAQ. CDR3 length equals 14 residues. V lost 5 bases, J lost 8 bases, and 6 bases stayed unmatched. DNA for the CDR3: TGTGCCAGCAGCCAGACAGGGGGAAGGGAAAAACTGTTTTTT. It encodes CASSQTGGREKLFF.

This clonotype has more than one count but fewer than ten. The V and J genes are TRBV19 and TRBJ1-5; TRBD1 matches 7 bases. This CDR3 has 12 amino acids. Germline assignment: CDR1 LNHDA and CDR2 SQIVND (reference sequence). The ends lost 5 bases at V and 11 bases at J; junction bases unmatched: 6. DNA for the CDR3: TGTGCCAGTAGTCACAGGGGAGGGTCCCAGCATTTT. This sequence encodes CASSHRGGSQHF.

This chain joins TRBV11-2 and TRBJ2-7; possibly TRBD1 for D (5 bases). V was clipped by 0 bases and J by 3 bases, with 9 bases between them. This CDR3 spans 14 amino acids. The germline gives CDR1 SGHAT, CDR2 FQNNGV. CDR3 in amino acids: CASSLEQGGYEQYF. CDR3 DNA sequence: TGTGCCAGCAGCTTAGAGCAGGGTGGCTACGAGCAGTACTTC. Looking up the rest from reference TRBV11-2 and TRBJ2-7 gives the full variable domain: EAGVAQSPRYKIIEKRQSVAFWCNPISGHATLYWYQQILGQGPKLLIQFQNNGVVDDSQLPKDRFSAERLKGVDSTLKIQPAKLEDSAVYLCASSLEQGGYEQYFGPGTRLTVT.

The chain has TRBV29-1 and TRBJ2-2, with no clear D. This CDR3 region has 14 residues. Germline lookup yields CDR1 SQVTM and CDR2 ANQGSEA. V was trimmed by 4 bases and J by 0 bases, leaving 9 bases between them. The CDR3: CSVVPRPNTGELFF. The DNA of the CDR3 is TGCAGCGTTGTTCCCAGACCGAACACCGGGGAGCTGTTTTTT.

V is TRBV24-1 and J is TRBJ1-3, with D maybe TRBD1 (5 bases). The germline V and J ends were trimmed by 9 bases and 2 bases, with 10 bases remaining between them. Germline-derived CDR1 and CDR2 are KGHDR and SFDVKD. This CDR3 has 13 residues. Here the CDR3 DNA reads TGTGCCACCGCCGACAGAGCTGGAAACACCATATATTTT. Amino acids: CATADRAGNTIYF.

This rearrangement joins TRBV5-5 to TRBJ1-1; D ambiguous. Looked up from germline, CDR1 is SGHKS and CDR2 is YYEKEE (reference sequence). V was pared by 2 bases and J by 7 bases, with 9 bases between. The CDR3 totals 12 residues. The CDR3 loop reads CASSFMTGEAFF. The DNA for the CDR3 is TGTGCCAGCAGCTTTATGACGGGTGAAGCTTTCTTT.

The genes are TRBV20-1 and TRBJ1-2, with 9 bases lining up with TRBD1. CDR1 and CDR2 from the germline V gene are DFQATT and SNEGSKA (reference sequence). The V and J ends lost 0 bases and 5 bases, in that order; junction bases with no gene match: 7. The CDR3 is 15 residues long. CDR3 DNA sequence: TGCAGTGCTAGAGATACCGGGGACAGGGTTTATGGCTACACCTTC. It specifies CSARDTGDRVYGYTF.

CDR3 bases: TGTGCCAGCAGTGACGGGGCCTCCTACAATGAGCAGTTCTTC. It specifies CASSDGASYNEQFF. The chain links TRBV2 to TRBJ2-1; D could derive from TRBD1 or TRBD2 (5 bases each). From germline, CDR1 is SNHLY and CDR2 FYNNEI. Trimming took 3 bases from V and 0 from J, leaving 6 bases between them. CDR3 size: 14 residues.

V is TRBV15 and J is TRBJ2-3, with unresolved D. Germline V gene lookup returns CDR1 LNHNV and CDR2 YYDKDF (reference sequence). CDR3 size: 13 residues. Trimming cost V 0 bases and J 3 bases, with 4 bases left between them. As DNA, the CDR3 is TGTGCCACCAGCAGAGATCCGACAGATACGCAGTATTTT. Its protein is CATSRDPTDTQYF.

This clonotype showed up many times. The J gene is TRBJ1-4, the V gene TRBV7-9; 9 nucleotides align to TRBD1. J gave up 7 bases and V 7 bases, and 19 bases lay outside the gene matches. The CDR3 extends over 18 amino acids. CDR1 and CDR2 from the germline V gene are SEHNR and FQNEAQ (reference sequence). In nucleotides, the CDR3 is TGTGCCAGCACCACACCGGACAGGGGAGAAGGGTGGCGTGAAAAACTGTTTTTT. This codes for CASTTPDRGEGWREKLFF. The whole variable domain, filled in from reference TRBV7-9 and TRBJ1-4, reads DTGVSQNPRHKITKRGQNVTFRCDPISEHNRLYWYRQTLGQGPEFLTYFQNEAQLEKSRLLSDRFSAERPKGSFSTLEIQRTEQGDSAMYLCASTTPDRGEGWREKLFFGSGTQLSVL.

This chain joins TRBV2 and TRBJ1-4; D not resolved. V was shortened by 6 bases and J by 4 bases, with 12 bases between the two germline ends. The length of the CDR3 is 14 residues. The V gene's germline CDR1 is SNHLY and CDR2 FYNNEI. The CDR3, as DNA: TGTGCCAGCAGCGAGTCCCGGAATAATGAAAAACTGTTTTTT. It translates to CASSESRNNEKLFF. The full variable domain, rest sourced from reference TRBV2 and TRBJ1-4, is EPEVTQTPSHQVTQMGQEVILRCVPISNHLYFYWYRQILGQKVEFLVSFYNNEISEKSEIFDDQFSVERPDGSNFTLKIRSTKLEDSAMYFCASSESRNNEKLFFGSGTQLSVL.

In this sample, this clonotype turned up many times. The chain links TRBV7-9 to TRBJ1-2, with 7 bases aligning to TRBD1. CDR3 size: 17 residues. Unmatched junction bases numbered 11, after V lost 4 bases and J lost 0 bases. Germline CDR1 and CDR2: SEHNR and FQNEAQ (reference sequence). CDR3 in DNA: TGTGCCAGCAGCTATACTAAACCGGGACAGCCTAACTATGGCTACACCTTC. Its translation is CASSYTKPGQPNYGYTF.

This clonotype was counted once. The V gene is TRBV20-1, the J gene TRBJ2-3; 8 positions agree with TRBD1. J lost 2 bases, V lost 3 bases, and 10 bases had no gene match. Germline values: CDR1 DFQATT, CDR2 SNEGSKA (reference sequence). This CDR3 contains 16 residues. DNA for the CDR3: TGCAGTGCTAGTGCGTCCGGGACAGGCCTCACAGATACGCAGTATTTT. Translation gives CSASASGTGLTDTQYF.

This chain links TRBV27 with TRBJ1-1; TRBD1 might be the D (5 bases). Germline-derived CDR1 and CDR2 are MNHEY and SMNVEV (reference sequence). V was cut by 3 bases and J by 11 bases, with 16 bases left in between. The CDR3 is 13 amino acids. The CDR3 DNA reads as TGTGCCAGCAGTTTCTCCCAGTCAGGGTTGGCTTTCTTT. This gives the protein CASSFSQSGLAFF.